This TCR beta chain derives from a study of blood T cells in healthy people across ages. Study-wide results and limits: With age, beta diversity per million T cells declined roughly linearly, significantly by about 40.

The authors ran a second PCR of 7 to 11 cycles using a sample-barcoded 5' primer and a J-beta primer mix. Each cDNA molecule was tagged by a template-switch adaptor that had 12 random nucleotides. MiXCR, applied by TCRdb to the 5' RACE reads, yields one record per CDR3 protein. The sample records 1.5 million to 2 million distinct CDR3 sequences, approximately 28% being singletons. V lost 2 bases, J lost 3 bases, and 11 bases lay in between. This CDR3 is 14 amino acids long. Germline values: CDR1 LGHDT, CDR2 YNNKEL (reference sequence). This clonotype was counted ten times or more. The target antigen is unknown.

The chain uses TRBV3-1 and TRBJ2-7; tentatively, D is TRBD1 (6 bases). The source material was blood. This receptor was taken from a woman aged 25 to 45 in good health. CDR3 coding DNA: TGTGCCAGCAGCCAATCTTTCAGGGGCTACGAGCAGTACTTC. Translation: CASSQSFRGYEQYF.